These 8 T cell receptor beta chains were all obtained from the same sample, sequenced in a study of OX40 agonist ivuxolimab in advanced cancers. The protocol was immunoSEQ multiplex PCR, while the TCRdb copy is restricted to in-frame clones and leaves out a portion. The table includes some 14,000 clones, around 73% detected once. Sample: CD4+ or CD8+ T cells sorted from blood, taken in a trial of the OX40 agonist ivuxolimab. The origin of the receptors is an adult with an advanced solid tumor such as melanoma, head and neck, liver or kidney cancer.

This clone showed up just once. The rearrangement uses TRBV28 and TRBJ2-1; TRBD2 aligns across 13 bases. Germline V gives CDR1 MDHEN, CDR2 SYDVKM. The ends lost 6 bases at V and 4 bases at J; junction bases unmatched: 3. The CDR3 covers 15 residues. In DNA, the CDR3 is TGTGCCAGCAGACCACTAGCGGGAGGGTACAATGAGCAGTTCTTC. It yields the protein CASRPLAGGYNEQFF.

V is TRBV13 and J is TRBJ1-2; D not certain. V was clipped by 5 bases and J by 7 bases, with 14 bases between them. Per germline, CDR1 PRHDT and CDR2 FYEKMQ (reference sequence). The CDR3 consists of 13 residues. CDR3 in DNA: TGTGCCAGCAGCCCCGGATTAGGGTTTGGCTACACCTTC. This gives the protein CASSPGLGFGYTF.

V gene TRBV2 combines with J gene TRBJ2-2, with no clear D. CDR1 is SNHLY and CDR2 is FYNNEI in the germline V gene. V gave up 1 base and J gave up 2 bases, with 8 bases separating them. The CDR3 sequence is 15 residues long. CDR3 sequence (DNA): TGTGCCAGCAGTGAAGGGTTTAAAAACACCGGGGAGCTGTTTTTT. Translated: CASSEGFKNTGELFF.

This chain connects TRBV11-2 to TRBJ1-6; D is unresolved. This CDR3 region has 14 residues. Germline-derived CDR1 and CDR2 are SGHAT and FQNNGV. Trimming left V 1 base short and J 5 bases short, with 6 bases between. Here the CDR3 reads CASSLVANNSPLHF. Written as DNA, the CDR3 is TGTGCCAGCAGCTTAGTCGCGAATAATTCACCCCTCCACTTT.

This sequence joins TRBV27 and TRBJ1-2; TRBD1 might be the D (6 bases). Trimming took 2 bases from V and 4 from J, leaving 14 bases between them. Germline CDR1 reads MNHEY; CDR2 reads SMNVEV (reference sequence). The CDR3 consists of 15 residues. The CDR3 loop reads CASSLGSGTFYGYTF. CDR3 nucleotides: TGTGCCAGCAGTTTAGGGTCCGGGACATTCTATGGCTACACCTTC.

The chain combines TRBV9 with TRBJ1-1; no firm D call. Germline-derived CDR1 and CDR2 are SGDLS and YYNGEE. The CDR3 has 15 residues. V was cut by 0 bases and J by 1 base, with 10 bases left in between. The CDR3, as DNA: TGTGCCAGCAGCGTAGAAGGGCAGTCGAACACTGAAGCTTTCTTT. Amino acids: CASSVEGQSNTEAFF.

The chain has TRBV5-1 and TRBJ2-3; tentatively, D is TRBD1 or TRBD2 (6 bases each). Trimming removed 2 bases at V and 3 bases at J, with 28 bases between. Per germline, CDR1 SGHRS and CDR2 YFSETQ. The CDR3 extends over 20 amino acids. The CDR3: CASSFKEGDLLYLGTDTQYF. Written as DNA, the CDR3 is TGCGCCAGCAGCTTTAAGGAGGGGGACCTCCTATACCTTGGGACAGATACGCAGTATTTT. The full variable domain, its missing parts supplied by reference TRBV5-1 and TRBJ2-3, is KAGVTQTPRYLIKTRGQQVTLSCSPISGHRSVSWYQQTPGQGLQFLFEYFSETQRNKGNFPGRFSGRQFSNSRSEMNVSTLELGDSALYLCASSFKEGDLLYLGTDTQYFGPGTRLTVL.

The CDR3 sequence: CASSYADIQYQETQYF. DNA of the CDR3: TGTGCCAGCAGTTACGCTGACATCCAGTACCAAGAGACCCAGTACTTC. This chain connects TRBV6-6 to TRBJ2-5; D not certain. Germline values: CDR1 MNHNY, CDR2 SVGAGI (reference sequence). CDR3 length equals 16 residues. V was shortened by 2 bases and J by 0 bases, with 13 bases between the two germline ends.